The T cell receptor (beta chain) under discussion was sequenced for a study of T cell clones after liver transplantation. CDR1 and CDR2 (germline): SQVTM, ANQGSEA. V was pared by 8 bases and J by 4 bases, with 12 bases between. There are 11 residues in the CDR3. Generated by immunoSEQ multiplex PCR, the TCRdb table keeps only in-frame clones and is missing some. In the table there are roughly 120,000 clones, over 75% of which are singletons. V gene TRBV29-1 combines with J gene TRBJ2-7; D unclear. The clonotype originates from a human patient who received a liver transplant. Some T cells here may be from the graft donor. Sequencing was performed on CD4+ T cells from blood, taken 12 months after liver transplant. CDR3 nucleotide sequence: TGCAGCACCTACTACGGGTACGAGCAGTACTTC. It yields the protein CSTYYGYEQYF.